The 3 T cell receptor beta chains given below trace back to one sample, sequenced in a study of T-cell reconstitution after alpha-beta-depleted transplantation in children (dated by TCRdb to 2016 to 2017). Taken with the paper, the label for treatment or condition translates to: allogeneic hematopoietic cell transplantation with graft depleted of TCRalphabeta T cells and CD19 B cells. The library was built by means of PCR. TCRdb lists the instrument as Illumina HiSeq 2500. TCR library preparation used molecular barcoding, with unique molecular identifiers applied to normalize quantification of the TCRbeta repertoire. TCRdb applied fastp at Q25 and MiXCR to the public reads, then kept only in-frame beta chains. Rows with one shared CDR3 protein collapse into an entry with the most common genes and DNA. The sample has some 830,000 distinct CDR3 sequences on record, around 17% of them singletons. The ten largest clones take up roughly 5% of the sample.

The sequenced sample was PBMCs, mostly from graft donor cells, obtained 360 days after TCRalphabeta/CD19-depleted stem cell transplant. The receptors shown here come from a male patient between 10 and 17 years old who had a stem cell transplant for acute lymphoblastic leukemia, so the T cells may come from the graft donor.

This clonotype was counted a few times. The chain couples TRBV6-4 to TRBJ2-1, with 15 bases identical to TRBD2. The CDR3 is made up of 18 amino acids. V shed 6 bases, J shed 4 bases, and the junction held 10 bases outside the gene matches. CDR1 is MRHNA, CDR2 SNTAGT, per germline. The CDR3 DNA reads TGTGCCAGCAGCCGGACTAGCGGGAGGGCCACACAATACAATGAGCAGTTCTTC. Protein: CASSRTSGRATQYNEQFF.

A remark on this clonotype: The junction departs from germline at one end; a sequencing error may be responsible. The chain is built from TRBV18 and TRBJ2-5, with no clear D. The CDR3 length is 13 residues. Germline CDR1 is KGHSH and CDR2 is LQKENI. In nucleotides, the CDR3 is TGTGCCAGCTCAGCACATAACCAGGAGACCCAGTACTTC. Translation: CASSAHNQETQYF.

The chain links TRBV29-1 to TRBJ2-1, with 10 bases fitting TRBD2. CDR1 is SQVTM and CDR2 is ANQGSEA in the germline V gene. The CDR3 is 14 residues long. With V trimmed by 4 bases and J by 9 bases, 9 bases remained unmatched. The DNA of the CDR3 is TGCAGCGTTGGGGGCCTAGCGGGAGTCTTTGAGCAGTTCTTC. This gives the protein CSVGGLAGVFEQFF.